Below are 21 T cell receptor beta chains sequenced from a single sample in a study of CD8+ T cells in alopecia areata. Treatment specified: oral pan-JAK inhibitor, 5-10 mg twice daily. Sequencing used cDNA as its template, made by extracting RNA and reverse transcribing it. TCRdb's copy holds only in-frame clones and misses some; the assay was immunoSEQ multiplex PCR. The sample lists 150,000 or so clones; 70% to 90% were seen once. The sequenced sample was CD8+ T cells sorted from blood, obtained at week 4, from a patient treated with tofacitinib. The receptors stem from a human donor with alopecia areata.

Regarding this clone: Relative to the germline gene, one junction end is altered; a read error may explain this. The chain uses TRBV7-9 and TRBJ2-5; the match to TRBD1 covers 8 bases. The CDR3 runs to 17 residues. Germline values: CDR1 SEHNR, CDR2 FQNEAQ (reference sequence). CDR3 amino acids: CASSYTGTGDTREAQYF. CDR3 sequence (DNA): TGTGCCAGCAGCTACACCGGGACAGGCGACACAAGAGAGGCCCAGTACTTC.

The rearrangement links TRBV5-1 to TRBJ2-3; D is ambiguous. Between the trimmed V and J ends, which lost 3 bases and 4 bases, there was a span of 9 bases. Germline values: CDR1 SGHRS, CDR2 YFSETQ. The CDR3 contains 13 residues. The CDR3 DNA reads as TGCGCCAGCAGCTCGACACTCGCAGATACGCAGTATTTT. The encoded protein is CASSSTLADTQYF. The entire variable domain, with the rest obtained from reference TRBV5-1 and TRBJ2-3, is as follows: KAGVTQTPRYLIKTRGQQVTLSCSPISGHRSVSWYQQTPGQGLQFLFEYFSETQRNKGNFPGRFSGRQFSNSRSEMNVSTLELGDSALYLCASSSTLADTQYFGPGTRLTVL.

The chain couples TRBV7-8 to TRBJ1-1; D unresolved. Deletions cut 5 bases from V and 3 bases from J, with 13 bases between. The CDR3 length is 14 residues. Per the germline V gene, CDR1 is SGHVS and CDR2 is FQNEAQ. Written as DNA, the CDR3 is TGTGCCAGCAGCCCCGAAGGCACGGACACTGAAGCTTTCTTT. This translates into CASSPEGTDTEAFF.

The J gene is TRBJ2-1, the V gene TRBV4-1; 12 bases are a match to TRBD2. The CDR3 loop spans 20 amino acids. CDR1 MGHRA and CDR2 YSYEKL come from the germline V gene. With 4 bases clipped from V and 2 bases from J, the junction kept 15 bases outside the gene matches. CDR3 loop: CASSPDPSGGALVAYNEQFF. CDR3 coding DNA: TGCGCCAGCAGCCCCGACCCTAGCGGGGGGGCCCTGGTGGCCTACAATGAGCAGTTCTTC.

The chain uses TRBV4-1 and TRBJ1-4; unclear D gene. CDR1 MGHRA and CDR2 YSYEKL come from the germline V gene. Trimming pared 1 base from V and 7 bases from J, leaving 10 bases between. CDR3 length equals 14 residues. The CDR3 bases are TGCGCCAGCAGCCAAGGAGGGTATAGTGAAAAACTGTTTTTT. Its translation: CASSQGGYSEKLFF.

This clone came up a few times. The chain combines TRBV7-9 with TRBJ2-5; D is perhaps TRBD2 (5 bases). CDR3 length: 15 amino acids. Per the germline V gene, CDR1 is SEHNR and CDR2 is FQNEAQ (reference sequence). The ends were cut back, 4 bases at V and 7 bases at J, with 19 bases in the middle. The CDR3 nucleotides read TGTGCCAGCAGCTCCCCCGTGGGCCTAGCTGGGACCCAGTACTTC. As protein: CASSSPVGLAGTQYF.

This chain joins TRBV19 and TRBJ2-4, with D hard to call. Trimming shortened V by 3 bases and J by 0 bases, and 12 bases separated the two germline ends. This CDR3 contains 16 residues. CDR1 and CDR2 (germline): LNHDA, SQIVND (reference sequence). In DNA form, the CDR3 reads TGTGCCAGTAGTATCAGCCTGACTCTAGCCAAAAACATTCAGTACTTC. It yields the protein CASSISLTLAKNIQYF.

This CDR3 is CSAAGTRDTNRNTQYF. Written as DNA, the CDR3 is TGCAGCGCCGCCGGGACCAGGGACACAAATCGCAATACGCAGTATTTT. The chain recombines TRBV29-1 with TRBJ2-3; a weak D match, TRBD1 (6 bases). Between the trimmed V and J ends, which lost 7 bases and 7 bases, there was a span of 27 bases. The CDR3 has 16 amino acids. CDR1 is SQVTM and CDR2 is ANQGSEA in the germline V gene.

The chain links TRBV5-4 to TRBJ2-1, with 8 bases fitting TRBD1. The trim removed 2 bases at V and 7 bases at J, leaving 5 bases unmatched. This CDR3 spans 14 amino acids. Germline lookup yields CDR1 SGHNT and CDR2 YYREEE (reference sequence). The CDR3 nucleotides are TGTGCCAGCAGCTTTCAACAGGGGGAGAATGAGCAGTTCTTC. Translated, it gives CASSFQQGENEQFF.

The chain combines TRBV19 with TRBJ2-1; tentative D call: TRBD1 (6 bases). CDR1 is LNHDA, CDR2 SQIVND, per germline (reference sequence). V lost 1 base and J lost 2, with 9 bases in between. There are 15 residues in the CDR3. The CDR3 region is CASSIAGVTYNEQFF. The CDR3 DNA sequence: TGTGCCAGTAGTATAGCAGGGGTGACCTACAATGAGCAGTTCTTC.

The chain combines TRBV4-1 with TRBJ1-5; 8 nucleotides line up with TRBD1. This CDR3 contains 15 residues. The J segment lost 4 bases and the V segment lost 2 bases, leaving 4 bases of the junction unmatched. CDR1 is MGHRA and CDR2 is YSYEKL in the germline V gene. Here the CDR3 reads CASSQPGQENQPQHF. The CDR3 nucleotides read TGCGCCAGCAGCCAACCGGGACAGGAGAATCAGCCCCAGCATTTT.

The chain uses TRBV27 and TRBJ2-1; D may match TRBD1 or TRBD2 (5 bases each). Looked up from germline, CDR1 is MNHEY and CDR2 is SMNVEV (reference sequence). Trimming stripped 10 bases from V and 0 bases from J, with 13 bases between. The CDR3 runs 14 residues. Here the CDR3 reads CATAEGRSYNEQFF. The CDR3, as DNA: TGTGCCACCGCCGAGGGGCGCTCCTACAATGAGCAGTTCTTC.

This clone showed up just once. CDR3 in DNA: TGTGCCAGCCAGGGAGCAAATGAGCAGTTCTTC. It specifies CASQGANEQFF. The rearrangement uses TRBV6-1 and TRBJ2-1; D possibly uses TRBD1 or TRBD2 (5 bases each). Germline values: CDR1 MNHNS, CDR2 SASEGT. The CDR3 contains 11 residues. Trimming took 8 bases from V and 7 from J, leaving 9 bases between them.

This chain joins TRBV29-1 and TRBJ2-4; D is unresolved. The CDR3 covers 13 residues. Deletions cut 2 bases from V and 2 bases from J, with 7 bases between. Germline CDR1 is SQVTM and CDR2 is ANQGSEA. CDR3 residues: CSVEYRTKNIQYF. As DNA, the CDR3 is TGCAGCGTTGAATACAGAACCAAAAACATTCAGTACTTC.

The chain carries TRBV29-1 and TRBJ2-7; 7 nucleotides agree with TRBD2. The CDR3 consists of 14 residues. The V gene end was trimmed by 4 bases and the J gene end by 5 bases; junction bases not matched to a gene: 11. Germline V gives CDR1 SQVTM, CDR2 ANQGSEA. CDR3 loop: CSVVGLGGSHEQYF. As DNA, the CDR3 is TGCAGCGTTGTGGGGTTGGGGGGGAGTCACGAGCAGTACTTC.

This rearrangement joins TRBV6-4 to TRBJ2-3; 11 bases align to TRBD2. Trimming took 5 bases from V and 1 from J; bases not matched to a gene: 2. CDR3 length equals 15 residues. Germline V gene sequence: CDR1 MRHNA, CDR2 SNTAGT. CDR3 loop: CASSQLAGGTDTQYF. The CDR3 coding sequence is TGTGCCAGCAGTCAACTAGCGGGGGGCACAGATACGCAGTATTTT.

The rearrangement uses TRBV4-1 and TRBJ2-1; 11 bases map to TRBD2. Germline CDR1 MGHRA, CDR2 YSYEKL. Trimming took 0 bases from V and 8 from J; bases not matched to a gene: 3. This CDR3 has 15 amino acids. CDR3 coding DNA: TGCGCCAGCAGCCAAGAACCGGGACTAGCGGATGAGCAGTTCTTC. Protein product: CASSQEPGLADEQFF.

The V call is TRBV7-9, the J call TRBJ1-1; D unresolved. Looked up from germline, CDR1 is SEHNR and CDR2 is FQNEAQ (reference sequence). V was trimmed by 5 bases and J by 4 bases, leaving 14 bases between them. The CDR3 totals 14 residues. The CDR3 is CASSPDGMGTEAFF. CDR3 sequence (DNA): TGTGCCAGCAGCCCGGACGGGATGGGCACTGAAGCTTTCTTT.

The chain has TRBV27 and TRBJ2-7; 10 positions agree with TRBD2. The CDR3 is 16 amino acids. V shed 6 bases, J shed 2 bases, and the junction held 10 bases outside the gene matches. The germline V gene encodes CDR1 MNHEY and CDR2 SMNVEV (reference sequence). CDR3 residues: CASSQSLAGLTYEQYF. CDR3 nucleotides: TGTGCCAGCAGCCAATCACTAGCGGGGCTAACCTACGAGCAGTACTTC.

This chain uses TRBV7-9 with TRBJ2-1; D perhaps matches TRBD2 (6 bases). The V end lost 5 bases, the J end lost 2 bases, and 13 bases lay between the germline ends. The germline V gene encodes CDR1 SEHNR and CDR2 FQNEAQ (reference sequence). This CDR3 spans 15 amino acids. CDR3 sequence reads: CASSPAGSPYNEQFF. The CDR3 nucleotides are TGTGCCAGCAGCCCGGCGGGATCCCCCTACAATGAGCAGTTCTTC.

This rearrangement joins TRBV27 to TRBJ2-1, with TRBD2 as a possible D gene (6 bases). V dropped 5 bases and J dropped 2 bases, with 13 bases sitting between them. From germline, CDR1 is MNHEY and CDR2 SMNVEV (reference sequence). The CDR3 loop spans 15 amino acids. CDR3 in DNA: TGTGCCAGCAGTCTTACTAGCTCGGCCTACAATGAGCAGTTCTTC. It encodes CASSLTSSAYNEQFF.